The clone carrying this T cell receptor (beta chain) appeared many times. Its antigen remains unidentified. This CDR3 has 13 amino acids. Trimming pared 7 bases from V and 1 base from J, leaving 5 bases between. Germline V gene data show CDR1 as MDHEN and CDR2 as SYDVKM. This sample was taken from a study of glioma-infiltrating T cells. The study, taken as a whole, reports: Gliomas, especially low-grade, showed above-expected tissue-blood divergence; non-neoplastic patients showed below. Only very few CDR3 sequences appeared in both tissue and blood.

TCR alpha and beta CDR3 regions were amplified from RNA using iRepertoire nested multiplex PCR. One-step reverse transcription and amplification started from approximately 100-400 ng of tissue mRNA or PBMC total RNA. TCRdb reprocessed the multiplex PCR reads with MiXCR, giving one entry per CDR3 protein. The sample consists of more than 110,000 distinct CDR3 sequences, roughly two fifths of them appearing once. The source is a human donor with low-grade glioma or glioblastoma, undergoing nonglioma brain surgery, or in good health (not recorded which). Sequenced: glioma tissue, nonneoplastic brain tissue, or PBMCs (not recorded which). The chain uses TRBV28 and TRBJ2-6, with D unclear. CDR3 sequence (DNA): TGTGCCAGCACCTTATCTGGGGCCAACGTCCTGACTTTC. Its protein product is CASTLSGANVLTF.